Sequencing of this T cell receptor (beta chain) was carried out in a study of blood T cell repertoires in COVID-19. Study overall: COVID-19 samples collected from the United States, Italy and Spain covered acute and convalescent phases. PBMCs, B-cell-depleted T cells, or T cells provided the cDNA or gDNA that made up the material.

Germline CDR1 reads GTSNPN; CDR2 reads SVGIG (reference sequence). V gave up 5 bases and J gave up 0 bases, with 7 bases separating them. The CDR3 is 12 amino acids. In the original analysis: The assay estimated nucleated cells by amplifying reference gene primers. Using immunoSEQ multiplex PCR, the repertoire was profiled, and TCRdb retains in-frame clones only, with some absent. Clone size and the V and J calls come from that table; the DNA yielded D and trimming. This sample has around 60,000 clones, with less than 75% found just once. This chain connects TRBV30 to TRBJ1-1; possible D gene TRBD1, 5 bases. The sequence derives from a woman aged 45-60 years with active or convalescent COVID-19. The sequenced material came from peripheral blood. As DNA, the CDR3 is TGTGCCTGGCAAGGGGTGAACACTGAAGCTTTCTTT. Its protein is CAWQGVNTEAFF.